This T cell receptor gamma chain comes out of a study of human gamma delta and Vdelta1 T cells. Findings and limits, study-wide: Polyclonal Delta One T cells reportedly showed broad cytotoxic targeting of acute myeloid leukemia.

The CDR3 sequence is 13 residues long. CDR1 and CDR2 from the germline V gene are EGSTGY and YDSYTSSV. Trimming took 4 bases from V and 10 from J; bases not matched to a gene: 13. Details on this clone: Its antigen is unknown.

TCRdb reanalysed the PCR reads with CATT. The table has approximately 8,400 gamma-chain clones, around 45% seen once. The receptor comes from a human donor in good health. J is TRGJ1 or TRGJ2 and V is TRGV4. Sequencing was carried out using Vdelta1 gamma-delta T cells from blood grown in culture (DOT cells). CDR3 nucleotides: TGTGCCACCTGGGAGGGGGTTATGAGGAAGAAACTCTTT. Its protein is CATWEGVMRKKLF.